This T cell receptor beta chain was sequenced in a study of OX40 agonist ivuxolimab in advanced cancers. At the level of the study: The treatment was a fully human IgG2 OX40 agonist, ivuxolimab.

This clone appeared a single time. V was trimmed by 10 bases and J by 4 bases, leaving 19 bases between them. CDR1 and CDR2 from the germline V gene are ENHRY and SYGVKD. The CDR3 spans 14 residues. Data came from immunoSEQ multiplex PCR; TCRdb stores just in-frame clones and leaves some out. The table has more than 15,000 clones, about 88% seen once. The input for sequencing was CD4+ or CD8+ T cells sorted from blood, taken in a trial of the OX40 agonist ivuxolimab. The sequence came from an adult with an advanced solid tumor such as melanoma, head and neck, liver or kidney cancer. This rearrangement joins TRBV10-3 to TRBJ1-2; D unclear. CDR3: CATSPNDWGYGYTF. Written as DNA, the CDR3 is TGTGCCACCAGCCCCAACGATTGGGGCTATGGCTACACCTTC.